The 4 T cell receptor beta chains in this list originate from one sample, sequenced in a study of blood T cell repertoires in COVID-19. TCRdb's copy holds only in-frame clones and misses some; the assay was immunoSEQ multiplex PCR. This table holds tens of thousands of clones, 86% found once. Sequences were obtained from peripheral blood. The receptors derive from a human donor with active COVID-19. The donor label of this sample is uncertain.

The chain couples TRBV12-3 or TRBV12-4 to TRBJ2-1, with D tentatively TRBD1 (5 bases). V dropped 11 bases and J dropped 5 bases, with 16 bases sitting between them. The CDR3 runs 13 residues. In DNA, the CDR3 is TGTGCCTCCACAGGTTGGCTCAACAATGAGCAGTTCTTC. It is translated as CASTGWLNNEQFF.

The V call is TRBV7-2, the J call TRBJ2-7; tentative D call: TRBD2 (6 bases). CDR1 and CDR2 from the germline V gene are SGHTA and FQGNSA. V lost 5 bases to trimming and J lost 4 bases, with 21 bases between them. The CDR3 runs to 16 residues. CDR3 protein: CASSLREIISDYEQYF. Here the CDR3 DNA reads TGTGCCAGCAGCCTTCGGGAGATCATCTCCGATTACGAGCAGTACTTC.

The chain employs TRBV6-1 and TRBJ1-1; D is undetermined. This CDR3 region has 14 residues. Trimming shortened V by 0 bases and J by 5 bases, and 10 bases separated the two germline ends. CDR1 is MNHNS and CDR2 is SASEGT in the germline V gene. The CDR3 sequence: CASSEAGVGTEAFF. CDR3 nucleotide sequence: TGTGCCAGCAGTGAAGCCGGGGTCGGAACTGAAGCTTTCTTT.

This clone showed up just once. This sequence joins TRBV19 and TRBJ1-5, with TRBD1 as a possible D gene (5 bases). Trimming shortened V by 3 bases and J by 6 bases, and 9 bases separated the two germline ends. The CDR3 is 13 amino acids. Germline CDR1 LNHDA, CDR2 SQIVND (reference sequence). CDR3 sequence (DNA): TGTGCCAGTAGTATCAGGGCCAGTCAGCCCCAGCATTTT. Its protein product is CASSIRASQPQHF. Full variable domain (outside the CDR3, taken from reference TRBV19 and TRBJ1-5): DGGITQSPKYLFRKEGQNVTLSCEQNLNHDAMYWYRQDPGQGLRLIYYSQIVNDFQKGDIAEGYSVSREKKESFPLTVTSAQKNPTAFYLCASSIRASQPQHFGDGTRLSIL.